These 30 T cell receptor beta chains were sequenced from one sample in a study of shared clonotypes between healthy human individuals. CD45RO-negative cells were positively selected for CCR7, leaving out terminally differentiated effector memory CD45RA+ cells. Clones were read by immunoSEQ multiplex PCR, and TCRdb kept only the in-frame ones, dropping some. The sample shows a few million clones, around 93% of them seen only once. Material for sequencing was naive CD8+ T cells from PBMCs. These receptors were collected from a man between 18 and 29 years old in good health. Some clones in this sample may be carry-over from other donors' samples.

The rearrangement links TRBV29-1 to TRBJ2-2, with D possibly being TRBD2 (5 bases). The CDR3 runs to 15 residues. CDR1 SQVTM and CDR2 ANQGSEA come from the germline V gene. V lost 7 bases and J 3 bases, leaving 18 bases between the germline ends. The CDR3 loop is CSAREQAHYTGELFF. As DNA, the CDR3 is TGCAGCGCCCGGGAACAAGCTCACTACACCGGGGAGCTGTTTTTT.

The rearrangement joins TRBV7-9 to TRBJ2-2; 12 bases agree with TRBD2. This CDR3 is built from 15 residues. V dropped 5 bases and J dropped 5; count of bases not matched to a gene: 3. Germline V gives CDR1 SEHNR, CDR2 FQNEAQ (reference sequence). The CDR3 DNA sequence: TGTGCCAGCAGCGCGACTAGCGGGGGAACCGGGGAGCTGTTTTTT. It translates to CASSATSGGTGELFF. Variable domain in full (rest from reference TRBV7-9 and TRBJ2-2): DTGVSQNPRHKITKRGQNVTFRCDPISEHNRLYWYRQTLGQGPEFLTYFQNEAQLEKSRLLSDRFSAERPKGSFSTLEIQRTEQGDSAMYLCASSATSGGTGELFFGEGSRLTVL.

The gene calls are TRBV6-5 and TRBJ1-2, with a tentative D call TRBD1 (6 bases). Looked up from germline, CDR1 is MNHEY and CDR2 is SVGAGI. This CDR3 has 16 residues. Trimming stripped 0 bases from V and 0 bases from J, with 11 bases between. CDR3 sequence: CASSYSTGDTNYGYTF. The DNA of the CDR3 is TGTGCCAGCAGTTACTCGACAGGAGATACTAACTATGGCTACACCTTC.

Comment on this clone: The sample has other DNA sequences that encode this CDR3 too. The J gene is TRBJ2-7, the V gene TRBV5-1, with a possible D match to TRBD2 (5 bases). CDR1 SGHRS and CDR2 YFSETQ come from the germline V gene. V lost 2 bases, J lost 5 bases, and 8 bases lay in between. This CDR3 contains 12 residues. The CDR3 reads CASSLRGDEQYF. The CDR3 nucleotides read TGCGCCAGCAGCTTACGGGGAGACGAGCAGTACTTC. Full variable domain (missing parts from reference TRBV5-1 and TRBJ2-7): KAGVTQTPRYLIKTRGQQVTLSCSPISGHRSVSWYQQTPGQGLQFLFEYFSETQRNKGNFPGRFSGRQFSNSRSEMNVSTLELGDSALYLCASSLRGDEQYFGPGTRLTVT.

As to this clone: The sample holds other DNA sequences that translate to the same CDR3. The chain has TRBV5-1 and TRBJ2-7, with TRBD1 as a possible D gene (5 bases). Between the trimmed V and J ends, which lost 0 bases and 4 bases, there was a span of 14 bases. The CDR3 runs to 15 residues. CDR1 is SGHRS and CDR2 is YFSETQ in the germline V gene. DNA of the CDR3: TGCGCCAGCAGCTTGGGAGGCACAGGTTTTTACGAGCAGTACTTC. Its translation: CASSLGGTGFYEQYF.

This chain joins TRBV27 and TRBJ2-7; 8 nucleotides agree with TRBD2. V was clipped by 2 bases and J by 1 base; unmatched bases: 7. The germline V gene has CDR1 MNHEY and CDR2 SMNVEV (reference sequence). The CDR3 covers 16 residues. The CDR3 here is CASSLTGTRNSYEQYF. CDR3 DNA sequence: TGTGCCAGCAGTTTAACCGGGACTAGAAATTCCTACGAGCAGTACTTC.

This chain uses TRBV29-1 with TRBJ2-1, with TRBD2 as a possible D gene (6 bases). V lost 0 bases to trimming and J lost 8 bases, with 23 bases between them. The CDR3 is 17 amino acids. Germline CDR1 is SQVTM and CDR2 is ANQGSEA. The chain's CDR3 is CSVEDRSGSGKVYEQFF. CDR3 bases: TGCAGCGTTGAAGATCGGTCGGGTAGCGGAAAGGTCTATGAGCAGTTCTTC.

The chain's CDR3 is CASSISGQSRGYGYTF. The CDR3 coding sequence is TGTGCCAGTAGTATCTCGGGACAGTCGAGGGGGTATGGCTACACCTTC. The chain is built from TRBV19 and TRBJ1-2; TRBD1 matches at 7 bases. CDR1 and CDR2 from the germline V gene are LNHDA and SQIVND (reference sequence). CDR3 length: 16 amino acids. V lost 3 bases to trimming and J lost 5 bases; unmatched junction nucleotides: 12.

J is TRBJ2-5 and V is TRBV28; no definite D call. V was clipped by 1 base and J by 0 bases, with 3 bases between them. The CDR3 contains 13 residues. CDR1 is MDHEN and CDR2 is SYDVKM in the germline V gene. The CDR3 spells CASSLSNQETQYF. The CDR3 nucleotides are TGTGCCAGCAGTTTATCAAACCAAGAGACCCAGTACTTC.

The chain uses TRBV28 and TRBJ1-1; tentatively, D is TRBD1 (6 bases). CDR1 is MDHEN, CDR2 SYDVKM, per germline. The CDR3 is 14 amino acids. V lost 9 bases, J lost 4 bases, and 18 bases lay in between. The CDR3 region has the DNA TGTGCCAGTAACAGGGACCCAAGGGGCACTGAAGCTTTCTTT. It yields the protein CASNRDPRGTEAFF.

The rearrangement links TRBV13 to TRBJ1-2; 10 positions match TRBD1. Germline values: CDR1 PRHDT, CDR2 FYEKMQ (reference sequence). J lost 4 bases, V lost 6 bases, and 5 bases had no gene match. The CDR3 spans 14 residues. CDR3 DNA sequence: TGTGCCAGCAGTCGAGACAGGGGGCCCTATGGCTACACCTTC. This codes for CASSRDRGPYGYTF.

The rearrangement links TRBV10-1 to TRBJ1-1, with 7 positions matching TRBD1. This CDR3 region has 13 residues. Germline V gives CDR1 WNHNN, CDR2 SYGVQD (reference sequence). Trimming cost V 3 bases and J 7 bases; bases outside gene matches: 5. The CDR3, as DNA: TGCGCCAGCAGTGACCTGGGGACAGATGAAGCTTTCTTT. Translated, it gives CASSDLGTDEAFF.

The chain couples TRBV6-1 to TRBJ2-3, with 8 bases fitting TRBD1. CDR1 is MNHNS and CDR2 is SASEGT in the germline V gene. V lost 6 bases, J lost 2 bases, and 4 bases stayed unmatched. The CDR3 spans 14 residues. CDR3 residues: CASRQGEHTDTQYF. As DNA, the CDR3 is TGTGCCAGCAGACAGGGGGAGCACACAGATACGCAGTATTTT.

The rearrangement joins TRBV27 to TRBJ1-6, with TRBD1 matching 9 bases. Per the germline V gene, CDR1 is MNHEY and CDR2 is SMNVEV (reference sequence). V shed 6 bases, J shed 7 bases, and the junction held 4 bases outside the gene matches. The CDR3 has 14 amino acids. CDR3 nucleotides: TGTGCCAGCAGCCCGACAGGGGGGAATTCACCCCTCCACTTT. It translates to CASSPTGGNSPLHF.

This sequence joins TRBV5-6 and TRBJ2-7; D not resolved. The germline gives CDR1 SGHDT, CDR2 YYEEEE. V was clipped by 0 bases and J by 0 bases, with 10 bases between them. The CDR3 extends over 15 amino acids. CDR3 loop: CASSLGSRSSYEQYF. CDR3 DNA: TGTGCCAGCAGCTTGGGCTCAAGGAGCTCCTACGAGCAGTACTTC.

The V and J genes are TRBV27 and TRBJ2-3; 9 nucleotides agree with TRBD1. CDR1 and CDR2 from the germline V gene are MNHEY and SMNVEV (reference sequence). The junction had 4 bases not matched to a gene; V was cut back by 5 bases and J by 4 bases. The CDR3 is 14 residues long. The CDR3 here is CASSHRGPADTQYF. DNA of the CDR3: TGTGCCAGCAGTCACAGGGGGCCTGCAGATACGCAGTATTTT.

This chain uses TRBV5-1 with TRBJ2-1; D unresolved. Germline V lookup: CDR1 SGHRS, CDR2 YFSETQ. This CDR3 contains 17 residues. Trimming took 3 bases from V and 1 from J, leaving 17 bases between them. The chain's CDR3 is CASSYGPDNGSYNEQFF. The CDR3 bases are TGCGCCAGCAGCTATGGGCCTGACAACGGATCCTACAATGAGCAGTTCTTC.

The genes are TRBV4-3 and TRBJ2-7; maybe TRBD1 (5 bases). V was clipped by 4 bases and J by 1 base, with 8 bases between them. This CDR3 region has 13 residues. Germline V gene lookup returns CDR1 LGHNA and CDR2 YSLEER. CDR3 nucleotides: TGCGCCAGCAGCCTGACAGATTCCTACGAGCAGTACTTC. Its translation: CASSLTDSYEQYF.

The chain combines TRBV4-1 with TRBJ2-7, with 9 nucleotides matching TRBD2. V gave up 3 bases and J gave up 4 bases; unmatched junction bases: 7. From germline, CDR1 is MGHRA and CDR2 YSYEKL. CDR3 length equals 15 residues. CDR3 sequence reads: CASSHRVAGAYEQYF. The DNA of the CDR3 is TGCGCCAGCAGCCACAGGGTAGCGGGAGCTTACGAGCAGTACTTC.

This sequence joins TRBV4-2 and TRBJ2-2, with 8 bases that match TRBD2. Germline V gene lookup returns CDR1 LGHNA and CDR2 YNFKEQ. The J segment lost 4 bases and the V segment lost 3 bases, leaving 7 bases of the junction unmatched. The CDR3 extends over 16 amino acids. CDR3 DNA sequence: TGTGCCAGCAGCCATGAACTAGCGGAGTCCACCGGGGAGCTGTTTTTT. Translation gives CASSHELAESTGELFF.

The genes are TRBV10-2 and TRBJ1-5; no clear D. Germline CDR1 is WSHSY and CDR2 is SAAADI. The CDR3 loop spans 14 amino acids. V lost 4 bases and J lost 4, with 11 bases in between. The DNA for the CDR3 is TGCGCCAGCAGTGGTTCAGTTAATAATCAGCCCCAGCATTTT. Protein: CASSGSVNNQPQHF.

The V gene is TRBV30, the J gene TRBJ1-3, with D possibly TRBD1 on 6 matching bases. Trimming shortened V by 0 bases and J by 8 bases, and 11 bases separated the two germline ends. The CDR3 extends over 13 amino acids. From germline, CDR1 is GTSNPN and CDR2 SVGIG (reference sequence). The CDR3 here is CAWSVGGGYTIYF. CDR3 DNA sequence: TGTGCCTGGAGTGTTGGGGGGGGCTACACCATATATTTT.

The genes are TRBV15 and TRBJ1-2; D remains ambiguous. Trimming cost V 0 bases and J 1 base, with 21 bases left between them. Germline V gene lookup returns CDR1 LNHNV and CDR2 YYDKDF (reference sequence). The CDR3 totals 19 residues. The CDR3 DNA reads TGTGCCACCAGCAGAGATATAATGACTCCCGGGAAAAATAACTATGGCTACACCTTC. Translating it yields CATSRDIMTPGKNNYGYTF.

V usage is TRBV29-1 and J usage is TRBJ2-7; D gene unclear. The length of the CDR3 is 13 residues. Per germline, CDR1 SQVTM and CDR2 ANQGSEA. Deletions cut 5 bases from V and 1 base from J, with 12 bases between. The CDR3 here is CSVLLPDSYEQYF. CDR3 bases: TGCAGCGTTCTACTACCGGATTCCTACGAGCAGTACTTC.

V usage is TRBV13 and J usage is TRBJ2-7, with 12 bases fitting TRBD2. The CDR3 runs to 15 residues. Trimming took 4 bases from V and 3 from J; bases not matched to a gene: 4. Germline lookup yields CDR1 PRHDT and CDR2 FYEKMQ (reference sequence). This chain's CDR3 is CASSSPTSGSYEQYF. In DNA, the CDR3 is TGTGCCAGCAGCTCTCCGACTAGCGGGAGCTACGAGCAGTACTTC. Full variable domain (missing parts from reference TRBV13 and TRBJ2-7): AAGVIQSPRHLIKEKRETATLKCYPIPRHDTVYWYQQGPGQDPQFLISFYEKMQSDKGSIPDRFSAQQFSDYHSELNMSSLELGDSALYFCASSSPTSGSYEQYFGPGTRLTVT.

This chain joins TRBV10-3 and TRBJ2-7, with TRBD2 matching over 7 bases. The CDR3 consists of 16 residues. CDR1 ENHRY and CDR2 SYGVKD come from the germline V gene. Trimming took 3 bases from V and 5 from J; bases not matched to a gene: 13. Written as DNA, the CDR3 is TGTGCCATCAGTGATCAAGGGCGGGAGTTCCCCCACGAGCAGTACTTC. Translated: CAISDQGREFPHEQYF.

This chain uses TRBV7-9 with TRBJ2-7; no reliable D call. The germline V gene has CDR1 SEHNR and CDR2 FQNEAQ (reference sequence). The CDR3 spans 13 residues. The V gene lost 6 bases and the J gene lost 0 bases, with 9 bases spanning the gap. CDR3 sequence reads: CASRTAGSYEQYF. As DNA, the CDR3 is TGTGCCAGCAGGACGGCAGGCTCCTACGAGCAGTACTTC. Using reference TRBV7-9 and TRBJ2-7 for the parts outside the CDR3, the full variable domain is DTGVSQNPRHKITKRGQNVTFRCDPISEHNRLYWYRQTLGQGPEFLTYFQNEAQLEKSRLLSDRFSAERPKGSFSTLEIQRTEQGDSAMYLCASRTAGSYEQYFGPGTRLTVT.

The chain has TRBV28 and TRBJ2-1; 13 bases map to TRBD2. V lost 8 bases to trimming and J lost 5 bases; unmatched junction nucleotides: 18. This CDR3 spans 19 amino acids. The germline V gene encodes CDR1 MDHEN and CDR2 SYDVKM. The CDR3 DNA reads TGTGCCAGCTGCCGACTAGCGGGAGGTACTACGTATACTAACAATGAGCAGTTCTTC. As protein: CASCRLAGGTTYTNNEQFF.

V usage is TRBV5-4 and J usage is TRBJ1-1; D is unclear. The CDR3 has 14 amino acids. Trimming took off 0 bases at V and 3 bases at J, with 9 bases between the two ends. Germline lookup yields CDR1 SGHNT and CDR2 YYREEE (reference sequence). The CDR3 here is CASSLERLYTEAFF. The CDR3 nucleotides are TGTGCCAGCAGCTTGGAAAGACTATACACTGAAGCTTTCTTT.

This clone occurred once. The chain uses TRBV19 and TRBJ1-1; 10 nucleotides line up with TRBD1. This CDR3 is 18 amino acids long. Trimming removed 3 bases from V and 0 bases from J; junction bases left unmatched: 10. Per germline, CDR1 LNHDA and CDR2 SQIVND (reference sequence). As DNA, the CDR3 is TGTGCCAGTAGTATGCGAACGGGACAGGGGCTTATGAACACTGAAGCTTTCTTT. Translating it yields CASSMRTGQGLMNTEAFF.